The clone carrying this T cell receptor (beta chain) was detected only once. The V end lost 3 bases, the J end lost 1 base, and 10 bases lay between the germline ends. Germline V lookup: CDR1 MDHEN, CDR2 SYDVKM. The CDR3 totals 14 residues. This table comes from immunoSEQ multiplex PCR, and its TCRdb copy is limited to in-frame clones, with some not included. The table includes roughly 330,000 clones, over 75% detected once. In assigning cohorts, the study relied on participant-reported clinical history. The sample belongs to a study of blood T cell repertoires in COVID-19. The sequencing input was PBMCs or T cells enriched from blood (not recorded which). The chain has TRBV28 and TRBJ2-7; D is perhaps TRBD1 (6 bases). The clonotype comes from a woman aged 18-35 years who had recovered from COVID-19. CDR3 sequence: CASSFSRGSYEQYF. The DNA of the CDR3 is TGTGCCAGCAGTTTTAGCAGGGGATCCTACGAGCAGTACTTC. The full variable domain, completed using reference TRBV28 and TRBJ2-7, is DVKVTQSSRYLVKRTGEKVFLECVQDMDHENMFWYRQDPGLGLRLIYFSYDVKMKEKGDIPEGYSVSREKKERFSLILESASTNQTSMYLCASSFSRGSYEQYFGPGTRLTVT.